This TCR beta chain derives from a study of beta chain features in type 1 diabetes. Whole-study results and caveats: Possible PCR preference for shorter templates applied equally to patients and controls. A greater similarity of naive, central memory and Treg TCRB repertoires was seen among patients than among healthy donors. The study found moderately but significantly shorter TCRB CDR3s in all four CD4+ subsets of Type 1 diabetes patients.

As for this clone: Antigen unknown.

The study reverse transcribed the entire isolated RNA, so it sequenced expressed TCRB transcripts. An average of approximately 3.6 million reads was obtained for naive, central memory and regulatory T cell samples. Sequencing used immunoSEQ multiplex PCR; TCRdb keeps in-frame clones, though not all of them. The table has 350,000 or so clones, less than 20% seen once. The source is a woman aged 18-35 years in good health. The material sequenced was naive CD4+ T cells from blood.

For the CDR3, the DNA is TGTGCCAGTAGTTCGGACTCAGCCGGGAGGAATGAGCAGTTCTTC. Translating it yields CASSSDSAGRNEQFF. The V call is TRBV19, the J call TRBJ2-1; the match to TRBD2 covers 7 bases. The CDR3 is 15 residues long. Trimming removed 5 bases from V and 7 bases from J; junction bases left unmatched: 11. CDR1 is LNHDA and CDR2 is SQIVND in the germline V gene (reference sequence).